The 26 T cell receptor beta chains reported below all come from one sample, sequenced in a study of identical twins. TCRdb reanalysed the 5' RACE reads using MiXCR and keeps one entry per CDR3 protein. This sample has about 570,000 distinct CDR3 sequences; roughly 9.9% occur once, and the top ten carry around 3%. The same sample was also used in a study of yellow fever vaccine responses in identical twins.

Sequencing was carried out using PBMCs. The source of these receptors is a woman in her late teens or twenties in good health.

There are many counts of this clonotype. This chain joins TRBV7-3 and TRBJ2-1; the match to TRBD1 covers 11 bases. Germline V gene data show CDR1 as SGHTA and CDR2 as FQGTGA. The CDR3 sequence is 15 residues long. The V gene end was trimmed by 6 bases and the J gene end by 9 bases; junction bases not matched to a gene: 10. The DNA for the CDR3 is TGTGCCAGCAGATCCACAGGACAGGGGGCGGCTGAGCAGTTCTTC. Its translation: CASRSTGQGAAEQFF.

This clonotype showed up many times. This chain connects TRBV2 to TRBJ2-3; possibly TRBD1 for D (5 bases). V was trimmed by 6 bases and J by 0 bases, leaving 13 bases between them. The CDR3 has 15 amino acids. Germline CDR1 is SNHLY and CDR2 is FYNNEI. The CDR3 nucleotides read TGTGCCAGCAGGCTCTGGGGCTCGAGCACAGATACGCAGTATTTT. Its protein is CASRLWGSSTDTQYF.

The table lists this clonotype with a count of one. The chain couples TRBV2 to TRBJ2-5, with D hard to call. The CDR3 has 15 residues. V was cut by 0 bases and J by 4 bases, with 12 bases left in between. Germline CDR1 is SNHLY and CDR2 is FYNNEI. The CDR3 protein is CASSEADRYGETQYF. The CDR3 DNA reads TGTGCCAGCAGTGAAGCAGATCGATACGGAGAGACCCAGTACTTC.

This clonotype was seen repeatedly, ten times or more. The V call is TRBV7-9, the J call TRBJ1-1; D possibly corresponds to TRBD1 (5 bases). Germline values: CDR1 SEHNR, CDR2 FQNEAQ (reference sequence). V shed 5 bases and J shed 5 bases, with 15 bases lying between them. The CDR3 runs 14 residues. This CDR3 reads CASSQPGKETEAFF. The DNA of the CDR3 is TGTGCCAGCAGCCAGCCAGGGAAGGAAACTGAAGCTTTCTTT.

This clonotype was seen a single time. The chain recombines TRBV5-1 with TRBJ2-3; TRBD2 agrees at 9 bases. Germline CDR1 SGHRS, CDR2 YFSETQ. V was pared by 3 bases and J by 7 bases, with 6 bases of the junction left unmatched. CDR3 length equals 14 residues. The DNA of the CDR3 is TGCGCCAGCAGCTCCCAGCGGGGGGCCAATACGCAGTATTTT. Encoded protein: CASSSQRGANTQYF.

This clonotype was counted between two and nine times. This chain's CDR3 is CSPKASSYNSPLHF. The CDR3 nucleotides read TGCAGCCCCAAGGCGAGCTCCTATAATTCACCCCTCCACTTT. This sequence joins TRBV29-1 and TRBJ1-6; D is undetermined. Per the germline V gene, CDR1 is SQVTM and CDR2 is ANQGSEA. V was cut by 8 bases and J by 0 bases, with 11 bases left in between. This CDR3 has 14 residues.

The genes are TRBV29-1 and TRBJ1-2; D perhaps matches TRBD1 (5 bases). Germline lookup yields CDR1 SQVTM and CDR2 ANQGSEA. This CDR3 has 12 residues. V dropped 3 bases and J dropped 8 bases, with 13 bases sitting between them. CDR3 bases: TGCAGCGTTGAGGGCCAGGGAAGCGGCTACACCTTC. This sequence encodes CSVEGQGSGYTF.

This chain joins TRBV7-3 and TRBJ2-1; D is ambiguous. CDR1 and CDR2 (germline): SGHTA, FQGTGA. The V and J ends lost 1 base and 4 bases respectively, with 14 bases between them. There are 16 residues in the CDR3. CDR3 DNA: TGTGCCAGCAGCTTAAGAATAAGTGGTACTTACAATGAGCAGTTCTTC. Translating gives CASSLRISGTYNEQFF.

This clonotype came up many times. The chain uses TRBV20-1 and TRBJ1-6; 7 nucleotides match TRBD1. The V gene end was trimmed by 0 bases and the J gene end by 7 bases; junction bases not matched to a gene: 9. The CDR3 spans 16 residues. Germline-derived CDR1 and CDR2 are DFQATT and SNEGSKA (reference sequence). The CDR3 here is CSARDPKGTENSPLHF. Written as DNA, the CDR3 is TGCAGTGCTAGAGATCCCAAAGGGACAGAAAATTCACCCCTCCACTTT.

The chain employs TRBV6-1 and TRBJ2-7, with TRBD2 matching 9 bases. The CDR3 is made up of 16 amino acids. The germline CDR1 and CDR2 sequences are MNHNS and SASEGT. V lost 5 bases and J lost 1; bases outside the gene matches: 9. The chain's CDR3 is CASSLKAGGPSYEQYF. The CDR3 region has the DNA TGTGCCAGCAGTCTCAAAGCGGGGGGTCCTTCCTACGAGCAGTACTTC.

This chain joins TRBV29-1 and TRBJ2-7; 8 bases map to TRBD1. V shed 4 bases and J 5 bases; nucleotides not matched to a gene: 4. The CDR3 has 12 amino acids. CDR1 is SQVTM, CDR2 ANQGSEA, per germline. CDR3 sequence: CSVGQGRNEQYF. CDR3 DNA sequence: TGCAGCGTTGGACAGGGGAGAAACGAGCAGTACTTC.

This clonotype appeared many times. The chain employs TRBV7-9 and TRBJ1-1; D might be TRBD1 (6 bases). The germline V gene has CDR1 SEHNR and CDR2 FQNEAQ (reference sequence). The CDR3 is 14 amino acids. V was pared by 5 bases and J by 10 bases, with 20 bases between. The CDR3 protein is CASSPPSDTGRAFF. In nucleotides, the CDR3 is TGTGCCAGCAGCCCACCATCAGATACAGGGAGAGCTTTCTTT.

The chain carries TRBV11-2 and TRBJ2-7, with D uncertain. The germline V gene has CDR1 SGHAT and CDR2 FQNNGV. This CDR3 contains 13 residues. V gave up 0 bases and J gave up 6 bases, with 9 bases separating them. The CDR3 DNA reads as TGTGCCAGCAGCTTAGATAAAACGTCCGAGCAGTACTTC. Its protein product is CASSLDKTSEQYF.

The CDR3 reads CSARDRLILRAEQYF. CDR3 nucleotides: TGCAGTGCTAGAGATCGATTGATTTTGAGAGCCGAGCAGTACTTC. The chain couples TRBV20-1 to TRBJ2-7; D remains ambiguous. This CDR3 has 15 amino acids. In germline, CDR1 is DFQATT, CDR2 SNEGSKA (reference sequence). Deletions cut 0 bases from V and 6 bases from J, with 18 bases between.

This clonotype was seen repeatedly, ten times or more. V gene TRBV12-3 or TRBV12-4 combines with J gene TRBJ2-1; perhaps TRBD2 as D (6 bases). The CDR3 totals 14 residues. The V end lost 4 bases, the J end lost 7 bases, and 14 bases lay between the germline ends. The CDR3 sequence: CASSSGLQANEQFF. For the CDR3, the DNA is TGTGCCAGCAGTTCGGGACTTCAGGCGAATGAGCAGTTCTTC.

The V and J genes are TRBV9 and TRBJ2-1; D is perhaps TRBD1 (6 bases). This CDR3 spans 16 amino acids. Germline assignment: CDR1 SGDLS and CDR2 YYNGEE. With 0 bases removed from V and 7 bases from J, the gap between germline ends came to 17 bases. The CDR3 coding sequence is TGTGCCAGCAGCGTAGGTCCACAGGGTCCCTTTAATGAGCAGTTCTTC. It codes for CASSVGPQGPFNEQFF. Full variable domain (rest looked up from reference TRBV9 and TRBJ2-1): DSGVTQTPKHLITATGQRVTLRCSPRSGDLSVYWYQQSLDQGLQFLIQYYNGEERAKGNILERFSAQQFPDLHSELNLSSLELGDSALYFCASSVGPQGPFNEQFFGPGTRLTVL.

The chain employs TRBV18 and TRBJ2-3, with 7 positions matching TRBD2. Trimming removed 3 bases from V and 3 bases from J; junction bases left unmatched: 3. Germline lookup yields CDR1 KGHSH and CDR2 LQKENI. The CDR3 covers 14 residues. The CDR3, as DNA: TGTGCCAGCTCACCCGTCGGGGGGACAGATACGCAGTATTTT. Its translation: CASSPVGGTDTQYF.

This clonotype was counted between two and nine times. The chain is built from TRBV10-3 and TRBJ2-1; D perhaps matches TRBD2 (6 bases). The V gene's germline CDR1 is ENHRY and CDR2 SYGVKD. The V end was cut by 0 bases, the J end by 5 bases, with 14 bases between. The CDR3 extends over 16 amino acids. The CDR3 sequence: CAISESLTSGDNEQFF. The DNA for the CDR3 is TGTGCCATCAGTGAGTCTCTTACTTCGGGGGACAATGAGCAGTTCTTC.

The sample holds many counts of this clonotype. This chain connects TRBV5-5 to TRBJ1-1; 9 nucleotides agree with TRBD1. Germline V gene sequence: CDR1 SGHKS, CDR2 YYEKEE (reference sequence). This CDR3 is built from 15 residues. With 0 bases clipped from V and 4 bases from J, the junction kept 4 bases outside the gene matches. The CDR3 coding sequence is TGTGCCAGCAGCTTGGCCGTGACAGGGGGCACTGAAGCTTTCTTT. It yields the protein CASSLAVTGGTEAFF.

V usage is TRBV5-4 and J usage is TRBJ2-7, with 7 bases identical to TRBD2. Germline assignment: CDR1 SGHNT and CDR2 YYREEE (reference sequence). This CDR3 contains 16 residues. Trimming took 1 base from V and 5 from J; bases not matched to a gene: 12. CDR3 coding DNA: TGTGCCAGCAGCTTGTGGGACGCGGGAGTGAGGAACGAGCAGTACTTC. Protein product: CASSLWDAGVRNEQYF.

The chain uses TRBV9 and TRBJ1-1; maybe TRBD1 (5 bases). The CDR3 has 14 amino acids. The V end lost 0 bases, the J end lost 4 bases, and 10 bases lay between the germline ends. CDR1 is SGDLS and CDR2 is YYNGEE in the germline V gene. The CDR3 region has the DNA TGTGCCAGCAGCGTAGCAGGGTATCCCACTGAAGCTTTCTTT. Its translation: CASSVAGYPTEAFF.

The gene calls are TRBV11-1 and TRBJ2-1; D possibly matches TRBD1 or TRBD2 (5 bases each). The CDR3 has 18 residues. Between the trimmed V and J ends, which lost 1 base and 4 bases, there was a span of 20 bases. Germline assignment: CDR1 SGHAT and CDR2 FQDESV (reference sequence). Here the CDR3 reads CASSLDSKGTPKYNEQFF. The DNA for the CDR3 is TGTGCCAGCAGCTTAGACTCTAAGGGGACGCCCAAATACAATGAGCAGTTCTTC.

This clonotype was seen many times. This chain connects TRBV11-2 to TRBJ2-4; D not certain. The CDR3 has 16 residues. V was cut by 4 bases and J by 3 bases, with 16 bases left in between. Germline loops: CDR1 SGHAT, CDR2 FQNNGV. The CDR3 loop reads CASSSRSTSGKNIQYF. In DNA, the CDR3 is TGTGCCAGCAGCTCGAGATCAACCTCGGGCAAAAACATTCAGTACTTC.

The chain carries TRBV3-1 and TRBJ2-1; 7 bases align to TRBD1. Germline trimming cut 0 bases from V and 3 bases from J; bases unmatched to any gene: 5. The CDR3 loop spans 16 amino acids. Germline CDR1 and CDR2: LGHDT and YNNKEL (reference sequence). CDR3 loop: CASSQDPGTDYNEQFF. The DNA of the CDR3 is TGTGCCAGCAGCCAAGATCCAGGGACAGACTACAATGAGCAGTTCTTC.

The table lists this clonotype with many counts. V is TRBV5-1 and J is TRBJ2-7; TRBD2 agrees at 9 bases. Germline assignment: CDR1 SGHRS and CDR2 YFSETQ. The V segment lost 3 bases and the J segment 3 bases; nucleotides outside the gene matches: 7. The CDR3 contains 15 residues. The CDR3 reads CASSSPGTSFYEQYF. The DNA of the CDR3 is TGCGCCAGCAGCTCCCCCGGGACTAGCTTCTACGAGCAGTACTTC.

This clonotype was seen many times. The chain links TRBV4-3 to TRBJ2-2; unclear D gene. CDR1 is LGHNA and CDR2 is YSLEER in the germline V gene. This CDR3 has 14 amino acids. V was trimmed by 7 bases and J by 2 bases, leaving 11 bases between them. CDR3 protein: CASMLEPNTGELFF. In nucleotides, the CDR3 is TGCGCCAGCATGCTAGAGCCTAACACCGGGGAGCTGTTTTTT.